The next 23 T cell receptor beta chains were all read from a single sample in a study of healthy donors' naive CD4 and CD8 T cells. Starting from approximately 500 ng of total RNA, TCR libraries were made with linear amplification. Via MiXCR, TCRdb re-called the reads, giving one row per CDR3 protein. The data show about 200,000 distinct CDR3 sequences, with about 76% seen just once and 2% to 2.5% held by the top ten. The sequenced material came from naive CD4+ and CD8+ T cells sorted from blood, pooled from several donors. The receptor source for this set is a pool of human donors in good health; the sample pools cells from several healthy donors.

The chain combines TRBV4-3 with TRBJ1-6; 9 bases align to TRBD1. The CDR3 runs to 17 residues. J lost 9 bases, V lost 4 bases, and 13 bases had no gene match. CDR1 is LGHNA, CDR2 YSLEER, per germline. CDR3 protein: CASSRNHRGLNSSPLHF. DNA for the CDR3: TGCGCCAGCAGCCGGAACCACAGGGGGCTGAATTCTTCACCCCTCCACTTT.

On this clonotype: One end of the junction does not line up with germline, which may come from a read error. The CDR3 nucleotides read TGCGGCGTTGTCGGGGCAGGTGAGCAGTACTTC. It codes for CGVVGAGEQYF. The chain couples TRBV29-1 to TRBJ2-7; either TRBD1 or TRBD2 may supply D (5 bases each). Germline-derived CDR1 and CDR2 are SQVTM and ANQGSEA. CDR3 length equals 11 residues.

The rearrangement joins TRBV14 to TRBJ2-7; D is ambiguous. Germline-derived CDR1 and CDR2 are SGHDN and FVKESK. This CDR3 has 14 amino acids. Trimming took 1 base from V and 6 from J, leaving 13 bases between them. The CDR3 region has the DNA TGTGCCAGCAGCCAAGGCGGAAACAGCCCCGAGCAGTACTTC. This codes for CASSQGGNSPEQYF.

This rearrangement joins TRBV6-5 to TRBJ1-6; the D gene is possibly TRBD1 (5 bases). Trimming removed 0 bases from V and 10 bases from J, with 13 bases in between. The V gene's germline CDR1 is MNHEY and CDR2 SVGAGI. The CDR3 has 15 amino acids. The CDR3 nucleotides are TGTGCCAGCAGTTACTCGAACCAGGGTTGGTCACCCCTCCACTTT. This translates into CASSYSNQGWSPLHF.

The CDR3 nucleotides are TGCGCCAGCAGCTTGAGGACTAGCGGGATAGGTGAGCAGTTCTTC. Amino acid sequence: CASSLRTSGIGEQFF. The chain links TRBV5-1 to TRBJ2-1, with 12 bases identical to TRBD2. This CDR3 region has 15 residues. The V segment lost 1 base and the J segment 9 bases; nucleotides outside the gene matches: 5. Looked up from germline, CDR1 is SGHRS and CDR2 is YFSETQ.

The chain carries TRBV19 and TRBJ2-2, with D possibly called TRBD1 or TRBD2 (6 bases each). The germline V gene encodes CDR1 LNHDA and CDR2 SQIVND (reference sequence). The V gene lost 7 bases and the J gene lost 0 bases, with 15 bases spanning the gap. The CDR3 is 16 residues long. CDR3 coding DNA: TGTGCCAGTACGAGGGGGACTTTAACGAACACCGGGGAGCTGTTTTTT. Translating gives CASTRGTLTNTGELFF.

V gene TRBV29-1 combines with J gene TRBJ2-3, with a tentative D call TRBD2 (6 bases). Germline V gene data show CDR1 as SQVTM and CDR2 as ANQGSEA. Trimming cost V 5 bases and J 0 bases, with 9 bases left between them. This CDR3 contains 13 residues. DNA for the CDR3: TGCAGCGTTAAGGGGAGGAGCACAGATACGCAGTATTTT. Its translation is CSVKGRSTDTQYF.

The CDR3 DNA sequence: TGTGCCAGCAGTTACTCGTCCGTCAATGAGCAGTTCTTC. It translates to CASSYSSVNEQFF. This chain connects TRBV6-5 to TRBJ2-1; D remains ambiguous. Trimming removed 0 bases from V and 6 bases from J, with 6 bases in between. This CDR3 comprises 13 residues. Germline CDR1 reads MNHEY; CDR2 reads SVGAGI.

Remarks on this clonotype: At one end, the junction sequence differs from germline, possibly due to a read error. This chain links TRBV29-1 with TRBJ2-1; TRBD2 is a possible D gene (5 bases). The germline V gene has CDR1 SQVTM and CDR2 ANQGSEA. The CDR3 contains 11 residues. The CDR3 reads CSVSFGNGQFF. CDR3 coding DNA: TGCAGCGTAAGTTTCGGGAATGGGCAGTTCTTC.

This chain joins TRBV5-6 and TRBJ2-7, with D possibly matching TRBD1 (5 bases). Germline V gives CDR1 SGHDT, CDR2 YYEEEE. The CDR3 spans 14 residues. The ends were cut back, 0 bases at V and 3 bases at J, with 10 bases in the middle. This CDR3 is CASSLGPGHYEQYF. As DNA, the CDR3 is TGTGCCAGCAGCTTGGGCCCCGGACACTACGAGCAGTACTTC.

V usage is TRBV4-1 and J usage is TRBJ2-1, with D perhaps matching TRBD2 (5 bases). V was clipped by 3 bases and J by 10 bases, with 10 bases between them. The V gene's germline CDR1 is MGHRA and CDR2 YSYEKL. The CDR3 totals 12 residues. The CDR3 DNA reads TGCGCCAGCAGCCAGCCCCGCGGGGAGCAGTTCTTC. This encodes CASSQPRGEQFF.

The chain links TRBV28 to TRBJ1-5; D perhaps matches TRBD1 (6 bases). In germline, CDR1 is MDHEN, CDR2 SYDVKM. V was pared by 3 bases and J by 5 bases, with 11 bases between. This CDR3 has 14 residues. CDR3: CASSLRTADQPQHF. Here the CDR3 DNA reads TGTGCCAGCAGTTTGAGGACAGCTGATCAGCCCCAGCATTTT.

This chain joins TRBV12-3 or TRBV12-4 and TRBJ2-1; 7 bases fit TRBD2. The CDR3 extends over 15 amino acids. With 1 base clipped from V and 5 bases from J, the junction kept 5 bases outside the gene matches. The CDR3 nucleotides read TGTGCCAGCAGTTTAGGCGGGGGTCCACACAATGAGCAGTTCTTC. It codes for CASSLGGGPHNEQFF.

This clonotype appeared a single time. This chain joins TRBV5-1 and TRBJ2-5, with D possibly TRBD2 on 5 matching bases. The CDR3 runs to 15 residues. Germline lookup yields CDR1 SGHRS and CDR2 YFSETQ. V was clipped by 0 bases and J by 2 bases, with 11 bases between them. CDR3 sequence reads: CASSLGAAFQETQYF. The CDR3 DNA sequence: TGCGCCAGCAGCTTGGGAGCGGCTTTTCAAGAGACCCAGTACTTC.

This rearrangement joins TRBV5-4 to TRBJ2-1; D is possibly TRBD1 (5 bases). The CDR3 sequence is 12 residues long. V was shortened by 3 bases and J by 8 bases, with 9 bases between the two germline ends. Germline loops: CDR1 SGHNT, CDR2 YYREEE (reference sequence). In DNA, the CDR3 is TGTGCCAGCAGCTGGACAATGGATGAGCAGTTCTTC. Translating gives CASSWTMDEQFF. The complete variable domain, with remaining parts taken from reference TRBV5-4 and TRBJ2-1, reads ETGVTQSPTHLIKTRGQQVTLRCSSQSGHNTVSWYQQALGQGPQFIFQYYREEENGRGNFPPRFSGLQFPNYSSELNVNALELDDSALYLCASSWTMDEQFFGPGTRLTVL.

The chain is built from TRBV6-5 and TRBJ2-1, with D maybe TRBD2 (6 bases). CDR1 and CDR2 from the germline V gene are MNHEY and SVGAGI. Trimming removed 2 bases from V and 9 bases from J, with 23 bases in between. This CDR3 spans 17 amino acids. For the CDR3, the DNA is TGTGCCAGCAGTTACCGTGTGGCTAGCGCCGAGTATGTTGAGCAGTTCTTC. This translates into CASSYRVASAEYVEQFF.

The chain recombines TRBV11-3 with TRBJ2-1; tentative D call: TRBD1 (6 bases). The germline V gene encodes CDR1 SGHNT and CDR2 YENEEA. V was shortened by 5 bases and J by 5 bases, with 13 bases between the two germline ends. The CDR3 runs 14 residues. DNA for the CDR3: TGTGCCAGCAGCCACAGGGAGAATCACAATGAGCAGTTCTTC. Protein: CASSHRENHNEQFF.

J is TRBJ1-1 and V is TRBV29-1; D unresolved. V lost 4 bases and J 6 bases, leaving 12 bases between the germline ends. The CDR3 has 12 amino acids. Germline CDR1 SQVTM, CDR2 ANQGSEA. Here the CDR3 reads CSVGFTGAEAFF. The CDR3 bases are TGCAGCGTTGGATTTACCGGCGCTGAAGCTTTCTTT.

V usage is TRBV5-5 and J usage is TRBJ1-2, with 9 bases lining up with TRBD1. Per the germline V gene, CDR1 is SGHKS and CDR2 is YYEKEE (reference sequence). The CDR3 covers 18 residues. V lost 2 bases to trimming and J lost 8 bases; unmatched junction nucleotides: 19. The DNA for the CDR3 is TGTGCCAGCAGCTTTCCGCCGGGACAGGGATCTAAGATGGGAGGCTACACCTTC. Protein: CASSFPPGQGSKMGGYTF.

This chain connects TRBV15 to TRBJ1-1; D is possibly TRBD1 (5 bases). Between the trimmed V and J ends, which lost 4 bases and 11 bases, there was a span of 11 bases. This CDR3 has 11 amino acids. Per the germline V gene, CDR1 is LNHNV and CDR2 is YYDKDF (reference sequence). CDR3 DNA sequence: TGTGCCACCAGCAAAGGGGCGGGGGCTTTCTTT. Its protein is CATSKGAGAFF.

The chain is built from TRBV6-2 or TRBV6-3 and TRBJ2-7; D is uncertain. Germline CDR1 MNHEY, CDR2 SVGEGT. The CDR3 consists of 12 residues. Trimming removed 7 bases from V and 3 bases from J, with 10 bases in between. CDR3 sequence reads: CASTAARYEQYF. The CDR3, as DNA: TGTGCCAGCACGGCAGCGCGCTACGAGCAGTACTTC.

This clonotype was counted once. J is TRBJ1-6 and V is TRBV30; possible D gene TRBD1, 5 bases. Germline V lookup: CDR1 GTSNPN, CDR2 SVGIG (reference sequence). V was pared by 3 bases and J by 5 bases, with 8 bases between. The CDR3 covers 13 residues. This chain's CDR3 is CAWSPGNNSPLHF. Written as DNA, the CDR3 is TGTGCCTGGAGCCCAGGGAATAATTCACCCCTCCACTTT.

The chain joins TRBV29-1 to TRBJ1-1; a possible D gene is TRBD1 (5 bases). The CDR3 covers 12 residues. The germline V gene has CDR1 SQVTM and CDR2 ANQGSEA. Trimming took off 6 bases at V and 3 bases at J, with 11 bases between the two ends. The CDR3 spells CSVAGIYTEAFF. The CDR3 region has the DNA TGCAGCGTCGCAGGGATTTACACTGAAGCTTTCTTT.